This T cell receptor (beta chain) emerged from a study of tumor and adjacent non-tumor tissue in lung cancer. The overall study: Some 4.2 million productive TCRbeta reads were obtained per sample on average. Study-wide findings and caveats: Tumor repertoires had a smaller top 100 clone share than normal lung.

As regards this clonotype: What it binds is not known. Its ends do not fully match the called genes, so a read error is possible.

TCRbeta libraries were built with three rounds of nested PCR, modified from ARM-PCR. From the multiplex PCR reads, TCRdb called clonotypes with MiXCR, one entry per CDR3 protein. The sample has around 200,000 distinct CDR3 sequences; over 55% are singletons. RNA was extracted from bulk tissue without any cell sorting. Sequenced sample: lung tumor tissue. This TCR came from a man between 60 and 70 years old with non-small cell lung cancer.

Here the CDR3 reads CSATEANGRRDEQLF. The CDR3 nucleotides are TGCAGTGCTACCGAAGCTAACGGGAGGAGGGATGAGCAGTTATTC. The V gene is TRBV20-1, the J gene TRBJ2-1; 7 bases match TRBD2. Germline V CDR1 and CDR2: DFQATT, SNEGSKA (reference sequence). The CDR3 has 15 residues.